These 15 T cell receptor beta chains came from one sample sequenced in a study of blood T cell repertoires in COVID-19. The method was immunoSEQ multiplex PCR; TCRdb's version includes in-frame clones alone and lacks a portion of them. The sample carries fewer than 200,000 clones, 80% to 90% recorded once. The sample taken for sequencing was peripheral blood. The receptors here all came from an elderly woman with COVID-19, enrolled during active disease.

The gene calls are TRBV7-2 and TRBJ1-3; D is possibly TRBD1 (6 bases). Trimming pared 3 bases from V and 1 base from J, leaving 10 bases between. The CDR3 totals 15 residues. In germline, CDR1 is SGHTA, CDR2 FQGNSA. CDR3 amino acids: CASSFGGQSGNTIYF. The CDR3 nucleotides are TGTGCCAGCAGCTTCGGGGGGCAGTCTGGAAACACCATATATTTT.

The genes are TRBV5-1 and TRBJ2-2; 7 bases map to TRBD1. The trim removed 4 bases at V and 2 bases at J, leaving 8 bases unmatched. The CDR3 has 16 amino acids. The germline gives CDR1 SGHRS, CDR2 YFSETQ. The CDR3 nucleotides read TGCGCCAGCAGCCCAGACAGGGTGGGAAACACCGGGGAGCTGTTTTTT. Translation: CASSPDRVGNTGELFF.

The chain couples TRBV19 to TRBJ2-7, with 9 bases matching TRBD2. Trimming took 1 base from V and 3 from J; bases not matched to a gene: 10. Germline assignment: CDR1 LNHDA and CDR2 SQIVND (reference sequence). The length of the CDR3 is 17 residues. For the CDR3, the DNA is TGTGCCAGTAGTATAGGGGGTGGCCTAGCGGGGAGCTACGAGCAGTACTTC. Translating it yields CASSIGGGLAGSYEQYF.

The chain couples TRBV4-3 to TRBJ2-7; 8 nucleotides agree with TRBD1. The CDR3 covers 17 residues. V was clipped by 2 bases and J by 0 bases; unmatched bases: 9. Germline CDR1 and CDR2: LGHNA and YSLEER. The DNA of the CDR3 is TGCGCCAGCAGCCAAAGACTAGGGACAGGAGGCTCCTACGAGCAGTACTTC. It codes for CASSQRLGTGGSYEQYF.

The genes are TRBV7-2 and TRBJ2-3; D uncertain. CDR1 and CDR2 (germline): SGHTA, FQGNSA. Trimming left V 7 bases short and J 8 bases short, with 16 bases between. The CDR3 has 13 residues. CDR3 bases: TGTGCCAGCACGAAATTACCAGGTGGTACGCAGTATTTT. It translates to CASTKLPGGTQYF.

The chain links TRBV3-1 (or the pseudogene TRBV3-2) to TRBJ2-7, with a tentative D call TRBD2 (5 bases). This CDR3 region has 12 residues. Trimming left V 5 bases short and J 2 bases short, with 7 bases between. Germline lookup yields CDR1 LGHDT and CDR2 YNNKEL (reference sequence). CDR3 in amino acids: CASSVGTYEQYF. The CDR3 DNA sequence: TGTGCCAGCAGCGTCGGGACCTACGAGCAGTACTTC.

The sample holds one count of this clone. This chain uses TRBV7-8 with TRBJ1-2; D not certain. Per the germline V gene, CDR1 is SGHVS and CDR2 is FQNEAQ. CDR3 length: 14 residues. The V end lost 1 base, the J end lost 7 bases, and 13 bases lay between the germline ends. The CDR3 sequence is CASSLDAGGLGYTF. The CDR3 region has the DNA TGTGCCAGCAGCTTAGATGCGGGAGGCCTTGGCTACACCTTC.

The V gene is TRBV4-2, the J gene TRBJ2-5; 13 bases align to TRBD2. V shed 2 bases and J 2 bases; nucleotides not matched to a gene: 8. The V gene's germline CDR1 is LGHNA and CDR2 YNFKEQ. The CDR3 has 18 amino acids. CDR3 protein: CASSQTPGLAGHQETQYF. CDR3 bases: TGTGCCAGCAGCCAAACTCCGGGACTAGCGGGGCATCAAGAGACCCAGTACTTC.

J is TRBJ2-7 and V is TRBV6-2 or TRBV6-3; D is perhaps TRBD2 (5 bases). The CDR3 sequence is 13 residues long. Trimming stripped 2 bases from V and 5 bases from J, with 10 bases between. CDR1 and CDR2 (germline): MNHEY, SVGEGT. CDR3 sequence: CASSYGLWDEQYF. CDR3 coding DNA: TGTGCCAGCAGTTACGGACTTTGGGACGAGCAGTACTTC.

This clone was seen a few times. This chain joins TRBV6-5 and TRBJ2-7; TRBD2 matches at 7 bases. From germline, CDR1 is MNHEY and CDR2 SVGAGI. The CDR3 spans 14 residues. The V and J ends lost 4 bases and 8 bases, in that order; junction bases with no gene match: 11. The CDR3: CASSLSRTSQKQYF. The DNA of the CDR3 is TGTGCCAGCAGTTTAAGTAGGACTAGTCAAAAGCAGTACTTC.

This clone was recorded only once. The chain links TRBV3-1 (or the pseudogene TRBV3-2) to TRBJ2-5, with D maybe TRBD2 (6 bases). The CDR3 covers 16 residues. The V gene's germline CDR1 is LGHDT and CDR2 YNNKEL (reference sequence). The V and J ends lost 2 bases and 3 bases respectively, with 16 bases between them. In DNA, the CDR3 is TGTGCCAGCAGCCAAAGAAGACTAGACAGTAAAGAGACCCAGTACTTC. Its translation: CASSQRRLDSKETQYF.

This clone was seen just once. The CDR3 protein is CASSTRDRGALDTQYF. The CDR3 nucleotides are TGTGCCAGCAGCACCCGGGACAGGGGGGCTTTAGATACGCAGTATTTT. The chain employs TRBV7-2 and TRBJ2-3; 11 bases map to TRBD1. The junction had 9 bases not matched to a gene; V was cut back by 5 bases and J by 5 bases. Germline lookup yields CDR1 SGHTA and CDR2 FQGNSA. The CDR3 has 16 residues. The full variable domain, with the rest looked up from reference TRBV7-2 and TRBJ2-3, is GAGVSQSPSNKVTEKGKDVELRCDPISGHTALYWYRQSLGQGLEFLIYFQGNSAPDKSGLPSDRFSAERTGGSVSTLTIQRTQQEDSAVYLCASSTRDRGALDTQYFGPGTRLTVL.

This sequence joins TRBV18 and TRBJ1-4; 8 nucleotides match TRBD1. The ends lost 6 bases at V and 6 bases at J; junction bases unmatched: 6. There are 14 residues in the CDR3. Germline V lookup: CDR1 KGHSH, CDR2 LQKENI. CDR3 sequence reads: CASSQDRVDEKLFF. The CDR3 DNA reads as TGTGCCAGCTCCCAGGACAGGGTTGATGAAAAACTGTTTTTT.

The rearrangement uses TRBV6-5 and TRBJ2-1; D is undetermined. The CDR3 is made up of 13 amino acids. Trimming removed 4 bases at V and 8 bases at J, with 12 bases between. CDR1 is MNHEY and CDR2 is SVGAGI in the germline V gene. CDR3 DNA sequence: TGTGCCAGCAGTTTACTGTTCTCCGATGAGCAGTTCTTC. This encodes CASSLLFSDEQFF.

This clone came up once. J is TRBJ1-1 and V is TRBV5-4; D remains ambiguous. Germline CDR1 is SGHNT and CDR2 is YYREEE (reference sequence). The CDR3 totals 13 residues. V was shortened by 4 bases and J by 0 bases, with 7 bases between the two germline ends. The CDR3 nucleotides read TGTGCCAGCAGCCCCTCGGTGAACACTGAAGCTTTCTTT. Its translation is CASSPSVNTEAFF.